Each of the 20 T cell receptor beta chains below was sequenced from the same sample in a study of T-cell reconstitution after alpha-beta-depleted transplantation in children. Preparation of the TCRbeta library involved a method that used unique molecular identifiers. TCRdb re-analysed the PCR reads in MiXCR, keeping a single row per CDR3 protein. The sample shows 600,000 to 700,000 distinct CDR3 sequences, roughly 17% of them seen only once. Material: PBMCs from the stem cell graft donor, obtained from the stem cell graft. Receptor source: a human donor who donated a stem cell graft to a child with acute myeloid leukemia.

J is TRBJ2-3 and V is TRBV29-1; 12 positions match TRBD1. The V gene end was trimmed by 5 bases and the J gene end by 5 bases; junction bases not matched to a gene: 5. Germline assignment: CDR1 SQVTM and CDR2 ANQGSEA. The CDR3 sequence is 14 residues long. The CDR3 sequence: CSVPGTGGGDTQYF. CDR3 DNA sequence: TGCAGCGTTCCCGGGACAGGGGGCGGAGATACGCAGTATTTT.

This clonotype was detected many times. CDR3 in DNA: TGTGCCAGCAGTAGTCTGGGGGTCTATGGCTACACCTTC. Its translation: CASSSLGVYGYTF. The gene calls are TRBV27 and TRBJ1-2, with a tentative D call TRBD1 (5 bases). Trimming removed 5 bases from V and 4 bases from J, with 11 bases in between. This CDR3 comprises 13 residues. From germline, CDR1 is MNHEY and CDR2 SMNVEV (reference sequence).

This clonotype was counted at least ten times. The rearrangement links TRBV7-2 to TRBJ2-5; tentative D call: TRBD2 (6 bases). The CDR3 has 15 amino acids. CDR1 and CDR2 from the germline V gene are SGHTA and FQGNSA. Trimming removed 5 bases at V and 4 bases at J, with 17 bases between. CDR3 amino acids: CASSLRGGKAETQYF. CDR3 coding DNA: TGTGCCAGCAGCCTCCGTGGAGGGAAGGCAGAGACCCAGTACTTC.

As regards this clonotype: This CDR3 fails to terminate in the conserved phenylalanine or tryptophan, so it likely reflects a read error. The rearrangement joins TRBV13 to TRBJ2-7; D not resolved. Trimming left V 1 base short and J 0 bases short, with 4 bases between. The CDR3 is 13 residues long. Germline CDR1 is PRHDT and CDR2 is FYEKMQ (reference sequence). CDR3 bases: TGTGCCAGCAGCTTAGCCAGCTCCTACGAGCAGTACTTG. It specifies CASSLASSYEQYL.

This clonotype has a handful of counts. This rearrangement joins TRBV25-1 to TRBJ2-3; possibly TRBD1 for D (6 bases). The CDR3 has 13 amino acids. CDR1 MGHDK and CDR2 SYGVNS come from the germline V gene. Deletions cut 2 bases from V and 8 bases from J, with 11 bases between. The CDR3: CASSEGGAGTQYF. The CDR3 bases are TGTGCCAGCAGTGAAGGGGGCGCTGGTACGCAGTATTTT.

This clonotype was observed a few times. The chain joins TRBV5-8 to TRBJ2-1; weak D call: TRBD2 (6 bases). The CDR3 has 15 residues. Germline CDR1 and CDR2: SGHTS and YDEGEE. V lost 8 bases, J lost 0 bases, and 15 bases lay in between. In DNA form, the CDR3 reads TGTGCCAGGATAGGAGGGGTCGTCTCCTACAATGAGCAGTTCTTC. Encoded protein: CARIGGVVSYNEQFF.

This clonotype came up a few times. The chain links TRBV5-1 to TRBJ2-1, with D perhaps TRBD1 (5 bases). V lost 5 bases, J lost 4 bases, and 10 bases lay in between. This CDR3 is 13 amino acids long. Per the germline V gene, CDR1 is SGHRS and CDR2 is YFSETQ. The CDR3 spells CASRERGYNEQFF. CDR3 nucleotides: TGCGCCAGCAGAGAAAGGGGATACAATGAGCAGTTCTTC. The full variable domain, rest sourced from reference TRBV5-1 and TRBJ2-1, is KAGVTQTPRYLIKTRGQQVTLSCSPISGHRSVSWYQQTPGQGLQFLFEYFSETQRNKGNFPGRFSGRQFSNSRSEMNVSTLELGDSALYLCASRERGYNEQFFGPGTRLTVL.

As to this clonotype: A much larger clonotype is one base distant, so this may be a read error. The chain links TRBV20-1 to TRBJ1-1; D is unresolved. Looked up from germline, CDR1 is DFQATT and CDR2 is SNEGSKA (reference sequence). This CDR3 has 12 residues. The CDR3 reads CSAGPVRADAFF. The CDR3 DNA follows: TGCAGTGCTGGCCCCGTGCGTGCTGACGCTTTCTTT.

This clonotype has ten or more counts. The V and J genes are TRBV20-1 and TRBJ2-1; D call uncertain. Looked up from germline, CDR1 is DFQATT and CDR2 is SNEGSKA (reference sequence). Trimming cost V 8 bases and J 7 bases, with 12 bases left between them. The CDR3 totals 11 residues. The CDR3 DNA sequence: TGCAGTACGACATTAGGAAATGAGCAGTTCTTC. It translates to CSTTLGNEQFF.

This clonotype appeared a single time. Given a much more abundant clone one base away, this may be a read error. CDR3 region: CSVNDVHQGGYTF. The CDR3 DNA reads as TGCAGCGTTAATGACGTACATCAGGGTGGCTACACCTTC. The V and J genes are TRBV29-1 and TRBJ1-2; D might be TRBD1 (5 bases). The CDR3 totals 13 residues. V was shortened by 5 bases and J by 7 bases, with 17 bases between the two germline ends. Per germline, CDR1 SQVTM and CDR2 ANQGSEA.

This clonotype was recorded a few times. The rearrangement uses TRBV12-3 or TRBV12-4 and TRBJ2-7; 7 bases fit TRBD1. After removal of 6 bases from V and 4 bases from J, the junction contained 6 bases not matched to a gene. The CDR3 loop spans 13 amino acids. CDR3 amino acids: CASSWDSYYEQYF. DNA for the CDR3: TGTGCCAGCAGCTGGGACAGCTATTACGAGCAGTACTTC.

This clonotype was detected a few times. The chain has TRBV12-3 or TRBV12-4 and TRBJ2-7; 7 bases are a match to TRBD1. There are 14 residues in the CDR3. With V trimmed by 5 bases and J by 5 bases, 9 bases remained unmatched. CDR3 loop: CASSPGTEWDEQYF. DNA for the CDR3: TGTGCCAGCAGTCCCGGGACAGAATGGGACGAGCAGTACTTC.

Only a few counts were recorded for this clonotype. The V call is TRBV7-9, the J call TRBJ2-7; D unclear. Trimming took off 5 bases at V and 1 base at J, with 12 bases between the two ends. Germline loops: CDR1 SEHNR, CDR2 FQNEAQ (reference sequence). The CDR3 totals 14 residues. The CDR3 spells CASSPRARSYEQYF. CDR3 in DNA: TGTGCCAGCAGCCCGCGCGCAAGGTCCTACGAGCAGTACTTC.

This clonotype was seen a few times. The chain uses TRBV12-3 or TRBV12-4 and TRBJ2-2; D possibly corresponds to TRBD1 (6 bases). V was trimmed by 2 bases and J by 3 bases, leaving 10 bases between them. The CDR3 has 15 residues. The CDR3 is CASSLITGYTGELFF. The CDR3 DNA is TGTGCCAGCAGTTTAATAACAGGGTACACCGGGGAGCTGTTTTTT.

The chain links TRBV27 to TRBJ1-2; D unclear. The V gene's germline CDR1 is MNHEY and CDR2 SMNVEV (reference sequence). This CDR3 region has 15 residues. V was pared by 5 bases and J by 0 bases, with 13 bases between. The CDR3 loop reads CASSPTPSPNYGYTF. CDR3 DNA sequence: TGTGCCAGCAGTCCCACACCTAGCCCTAACTATGGCTACACCTTC.

This chain joins TRBV7-9 and TRBJ2-7; D is ambiguous. This CDR3 is 14 amino acids long. The V end lost 3 bases, the J end lost 2 bases, and 11 bases lay between the germline ends. CDR1 SEHNR and CDR2 FQNEAQ come from the germline V gene (reference sequence). The CDR3 DNA reads as TGTGCCAGCAGCTTGAGCGACGGTCCCTACGAGCAGTACTTC. Its protein product is CASSLSDGPYEQYF.

This chain links TRBV5-1 with TRBJ1-1; D ambiguous. The CDR3 spans 14 residues. Germline CDR1 and CDR2: SGHRS and YFSETQ. The V end lost 4 bases, the J end lost 1 base, and 11 bases lay between the germline ends. The CDR3: CASSRKSENTEAFF. As DNA, the CDR3 is TGCGCCAGCAGCCGTAAAAGTGAGAACACTGAAGCTTTCTTT.

The chain is built from TRBV2 and TRBJ1-1, with 7 bases that match TRBD1. The CDR3 contains 17 residues. Trimming removed 1 base from V and 0 bases from J; junction bases left unmatched: 8. Per the germline V gene, CDR1 is SNHLY and CDR2 is FYNNEI. CDR3 in DNA: TGTGCCAGCAGTGAAGATCCAGGGGGACTGGTGAACACTGAAGCTTTCTTT. It encodes CASSEDPGGLVNTEAFF.

The chain recombines TRBV7-2 with TRBJ1-1; the match to TRBD1 covers 10 bases. The CDR3 is 17 amino acids. Germline V CDR1 and CDR2: SGHTA, FQGNSA. Trimming removed 4 bases from V and 1 base from J; junction bases left unmatched: 9. CDR3 sequence reads: CASSSPGQGLRNTEAFF. Written as DNA, the CDR3 is TGTGCCAGCAGCTCCCCGGGACAGGGGCTACGGAACACTGAAGCTTTCTTT.

This clonotype was detected a few times. The chain combines TRBV6-4 with TRBJ2-1, with 8 bases lining up with TRBD2. The CDR3 runs 16 residues. Germline CDR1 MRHNA, CDR2 SNTAGT. Losses at the gene ends were 5 bases for V and 0 bases for J; bases not matched to a gene: 6. The DNA for the CDR3 is TGTGCCAGCAGTCGTCTAGCGGGTCACTCCTACAATGAGCAGTTCTTC. Residues: CASSRLAGHSYNEQFF.